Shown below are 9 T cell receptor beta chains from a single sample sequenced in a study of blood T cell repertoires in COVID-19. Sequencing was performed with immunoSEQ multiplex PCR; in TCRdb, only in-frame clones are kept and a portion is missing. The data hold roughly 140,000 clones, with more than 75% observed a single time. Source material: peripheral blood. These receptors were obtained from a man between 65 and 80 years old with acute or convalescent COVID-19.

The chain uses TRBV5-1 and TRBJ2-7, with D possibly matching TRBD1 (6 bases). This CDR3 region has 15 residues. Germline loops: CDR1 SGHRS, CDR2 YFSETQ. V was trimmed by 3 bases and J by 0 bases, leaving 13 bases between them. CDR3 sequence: CASSSRDTYSYEQYF. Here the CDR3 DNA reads TGCGCCAGCAGCTCCCGGGACACTTACTCCTACGAGCAGTACTTC.

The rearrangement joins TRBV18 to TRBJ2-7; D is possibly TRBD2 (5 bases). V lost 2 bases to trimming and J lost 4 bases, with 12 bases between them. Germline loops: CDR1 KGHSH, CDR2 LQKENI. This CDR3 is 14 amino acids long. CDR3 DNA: TGTGCCAGCTCACCAGGAGGAGGTCTTTACGAGCAGTACTTC. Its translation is CASSPGGGLYEQYF.

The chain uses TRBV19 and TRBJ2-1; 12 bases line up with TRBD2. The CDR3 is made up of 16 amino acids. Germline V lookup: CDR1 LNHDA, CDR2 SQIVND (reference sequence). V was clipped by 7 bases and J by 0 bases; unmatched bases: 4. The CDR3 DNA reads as TGTGCCAGTACCCCGACTAGCGGGAGCTCCTACAATGAGCAGTTCTTC. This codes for CASTPTSGSSYNEQFF.

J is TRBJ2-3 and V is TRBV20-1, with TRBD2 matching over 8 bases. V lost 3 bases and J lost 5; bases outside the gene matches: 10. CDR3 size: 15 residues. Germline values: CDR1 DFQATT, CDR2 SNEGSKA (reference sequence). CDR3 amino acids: CSASPPAGALDTQYF. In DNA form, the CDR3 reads TGCAGTGCTAGTCCCCCAGCGGGGGCCTTAGATACGCAGTATTTT.

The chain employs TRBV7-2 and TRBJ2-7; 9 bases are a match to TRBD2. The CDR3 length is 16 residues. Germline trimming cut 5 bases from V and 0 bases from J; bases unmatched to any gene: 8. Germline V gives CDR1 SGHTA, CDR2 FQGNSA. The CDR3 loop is CASSPYSGGSSYEQYF. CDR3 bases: TGTGCCAGCAGCCCGTATAGCGGGGGTAGCTCCTACGAGCAGTACTTC.

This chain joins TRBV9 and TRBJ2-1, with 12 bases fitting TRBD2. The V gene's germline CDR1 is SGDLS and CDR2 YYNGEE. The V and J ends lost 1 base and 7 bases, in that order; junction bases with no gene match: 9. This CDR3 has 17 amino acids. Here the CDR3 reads CASSVCLAGGPGNEQFF. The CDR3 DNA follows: TGTGCCAGCAGCGTATGTCTAGCGGGGGGGCCAGGGAATGAGCAGTTCTTC.

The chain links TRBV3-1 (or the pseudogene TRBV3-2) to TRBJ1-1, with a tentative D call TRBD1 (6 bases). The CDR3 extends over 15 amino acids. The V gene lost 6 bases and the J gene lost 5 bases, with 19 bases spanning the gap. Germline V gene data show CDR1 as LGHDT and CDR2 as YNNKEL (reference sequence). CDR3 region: CASSREGGEWTEAFF. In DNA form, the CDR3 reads TGTGCCAGCAGTAGGGAGGGGGGCGAGTGGACTGAAGCTTTCTTT.

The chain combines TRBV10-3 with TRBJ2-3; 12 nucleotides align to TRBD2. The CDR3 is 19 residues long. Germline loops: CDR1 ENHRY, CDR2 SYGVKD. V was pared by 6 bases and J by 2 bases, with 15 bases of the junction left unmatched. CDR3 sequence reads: CAIRAGLAGGSGNTDTQYF. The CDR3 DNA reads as TGTGCCATCAGAGCGGGGCTAGCGGGAGGGAGTGGGAACACAGATACGCAGTATTTT.

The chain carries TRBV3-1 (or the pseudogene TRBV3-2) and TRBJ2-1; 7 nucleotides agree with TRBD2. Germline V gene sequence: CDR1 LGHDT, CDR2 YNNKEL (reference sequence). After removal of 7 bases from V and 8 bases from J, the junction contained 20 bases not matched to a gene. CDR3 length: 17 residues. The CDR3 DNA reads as TGTGCCAGCACGGGATCAGTTGTAGCGGGTCTTTTGGATGAGCAGTTCTTC. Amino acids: CASTGSVVAGLLDEQFF.